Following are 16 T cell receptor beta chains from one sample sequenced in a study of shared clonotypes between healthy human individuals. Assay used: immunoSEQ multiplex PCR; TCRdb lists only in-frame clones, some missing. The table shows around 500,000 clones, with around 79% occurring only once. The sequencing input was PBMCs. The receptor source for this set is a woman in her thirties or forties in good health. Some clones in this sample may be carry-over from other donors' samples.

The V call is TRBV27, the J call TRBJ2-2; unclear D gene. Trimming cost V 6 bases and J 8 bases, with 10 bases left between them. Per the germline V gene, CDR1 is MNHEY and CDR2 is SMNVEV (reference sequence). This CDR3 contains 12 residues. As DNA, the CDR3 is TGTGCCAGCAGCGGGCGGAATGGGGAGCTGTTTTTT. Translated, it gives CASSGRNGELFF.

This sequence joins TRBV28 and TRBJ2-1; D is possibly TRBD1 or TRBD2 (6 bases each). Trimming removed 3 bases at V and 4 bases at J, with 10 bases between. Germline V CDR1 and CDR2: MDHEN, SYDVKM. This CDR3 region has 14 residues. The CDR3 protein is CASSLRGAYNEQFF. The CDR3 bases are TGTGCCAGCAGTTTGAGGGGGGCTTACAATGAGCAGTTCTTC.

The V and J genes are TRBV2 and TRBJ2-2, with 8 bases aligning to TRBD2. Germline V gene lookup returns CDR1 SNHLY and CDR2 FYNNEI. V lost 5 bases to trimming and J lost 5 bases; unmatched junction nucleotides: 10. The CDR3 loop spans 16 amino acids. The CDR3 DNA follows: TGTGCCAGCAGTCCCGTGAGCGGGAGAGGAACCGGGGAGCTGTTTTTT. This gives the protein CASSPVSGRGTGELFF. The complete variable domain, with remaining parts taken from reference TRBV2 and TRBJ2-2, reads EPEVTQTPSHQVTQMGQEVILRCVPISNHLYFYWYRQILGQKVEFLVSFYNNEISEKSEIFDDQFSVERPDGSNFTLKIRSTKLEDSAMYFCASSPVSGRGTGELFFGEGSRLTVL.

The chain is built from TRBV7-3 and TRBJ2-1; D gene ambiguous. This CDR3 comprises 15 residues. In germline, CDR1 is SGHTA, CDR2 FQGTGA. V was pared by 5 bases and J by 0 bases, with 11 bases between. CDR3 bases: TGTGCCAGCAGCCCCGTCGCTAGCTCCTACAATGAGCAGTTCTTC. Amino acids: CASSPVASSYNEQFF.

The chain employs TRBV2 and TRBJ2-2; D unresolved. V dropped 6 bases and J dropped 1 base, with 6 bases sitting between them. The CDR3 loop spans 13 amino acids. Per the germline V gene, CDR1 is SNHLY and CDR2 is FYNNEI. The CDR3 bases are TGTGCCAGCAGGAGCGAGAACACCGGGGAGCTGTTTTTT. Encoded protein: CASRSENTGELFF. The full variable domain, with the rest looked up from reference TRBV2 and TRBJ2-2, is EPEVTQTPSHQVTQMGQEVILRCVPISNHLYFYWYRQILGQKVEFLVSFYNNEISEKSEIFDDQFSVERPDGSNFTLKIRSTKLEDSAMYFCASRSENTGELFFGEGSRLTVL.

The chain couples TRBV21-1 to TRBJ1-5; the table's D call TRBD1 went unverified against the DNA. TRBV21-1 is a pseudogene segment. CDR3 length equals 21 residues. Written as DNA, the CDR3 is TGTGCCAGCAGCAAAGTATGGGGTTGGGACAGGGATTCCCCCCCGGATCAGCCCCAGCATTTT. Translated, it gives CASSKVWGWDRDSPPDQPQHF.

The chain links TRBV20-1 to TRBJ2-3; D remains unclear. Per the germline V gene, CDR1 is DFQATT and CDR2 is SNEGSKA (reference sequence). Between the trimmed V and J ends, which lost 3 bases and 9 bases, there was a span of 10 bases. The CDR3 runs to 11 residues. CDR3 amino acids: CSARRSGTQYF. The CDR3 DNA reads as TGCAGTGCTAGGCGGTCCGGGACGCAGTATTTT.

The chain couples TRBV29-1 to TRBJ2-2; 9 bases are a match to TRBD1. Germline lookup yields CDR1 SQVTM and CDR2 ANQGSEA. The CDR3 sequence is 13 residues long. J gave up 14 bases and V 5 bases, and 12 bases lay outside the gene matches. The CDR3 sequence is CSVTEQGAGALFF. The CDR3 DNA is TGCAGCGTTACGGAACAGGGGGCTGGGGCCCTGTTTTTT.

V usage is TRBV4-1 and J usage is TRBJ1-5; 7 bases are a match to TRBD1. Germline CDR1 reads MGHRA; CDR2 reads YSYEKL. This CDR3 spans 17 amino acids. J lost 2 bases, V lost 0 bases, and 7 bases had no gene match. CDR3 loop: CASSQEGTGVGNQPQHF. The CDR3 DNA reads TGCGCCAGCAGCCAAGAAGGAACAGGGGTGGGCAATCAGCCCCAGCATTTT.

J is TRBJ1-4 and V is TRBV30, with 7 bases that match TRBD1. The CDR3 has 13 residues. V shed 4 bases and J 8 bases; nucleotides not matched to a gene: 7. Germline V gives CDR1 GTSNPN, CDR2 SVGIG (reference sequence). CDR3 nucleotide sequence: TGTGCCTGGACCGCCCAGGGGGTGGAAAAACTGTTTTTT. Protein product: CAWTAQGVEKLFF. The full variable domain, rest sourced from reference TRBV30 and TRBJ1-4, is SQTIHQWPATLVQPVGSPLSLECTVEGTSNPNLYWYRQAAGRGLQLLFYSVGIGQISSEVPQNLSASRPQDRQFILSSKKLLLSDSGFYLCAWTAQGVEKLFFGSGTQLSVL.

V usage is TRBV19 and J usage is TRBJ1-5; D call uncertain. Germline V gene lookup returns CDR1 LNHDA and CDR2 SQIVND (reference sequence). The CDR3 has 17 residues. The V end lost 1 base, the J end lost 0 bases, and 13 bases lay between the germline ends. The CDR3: CASSIVGGQNSNQPQHF. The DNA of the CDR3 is TGTGCCAGTAGTATAGTCGGTGGGCAGAATAGCAATCAGCCCCAGCATTTT.

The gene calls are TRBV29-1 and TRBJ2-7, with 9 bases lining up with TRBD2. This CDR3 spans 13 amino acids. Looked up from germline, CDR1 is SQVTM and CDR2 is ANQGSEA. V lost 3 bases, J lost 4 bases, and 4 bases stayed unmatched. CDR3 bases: TGCAGCGTTGATGTTGCGGGAGGGTACGAGCAGTACTTC. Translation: CSVDVAGGYEQYF.

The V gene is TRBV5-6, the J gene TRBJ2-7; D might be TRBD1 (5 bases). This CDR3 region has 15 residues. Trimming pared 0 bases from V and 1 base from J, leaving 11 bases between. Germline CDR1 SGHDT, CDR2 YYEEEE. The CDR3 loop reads CASSLEGVKSYEQYF. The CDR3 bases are TGTGCCAGCAGCTTGGAAGGGGTTAAGTCCTACGAGCAGTACTTC.

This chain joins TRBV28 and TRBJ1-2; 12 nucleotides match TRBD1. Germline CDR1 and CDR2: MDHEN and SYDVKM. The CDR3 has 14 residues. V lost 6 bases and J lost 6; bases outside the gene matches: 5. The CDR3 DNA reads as TGTGCCAGCAGATTGGGACAGGGGGCGCATGGCTACACCTTC. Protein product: CASRLGQGAHGYTF.

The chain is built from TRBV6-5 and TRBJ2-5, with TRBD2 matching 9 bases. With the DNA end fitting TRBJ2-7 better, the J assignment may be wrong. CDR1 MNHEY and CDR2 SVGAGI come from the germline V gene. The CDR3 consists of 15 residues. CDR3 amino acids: CASSSYSGSSYEQYF. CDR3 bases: TGTGCCAGCAGTTCCTATAGCGGGAGCTCCTACGAGCAGTACTTC.

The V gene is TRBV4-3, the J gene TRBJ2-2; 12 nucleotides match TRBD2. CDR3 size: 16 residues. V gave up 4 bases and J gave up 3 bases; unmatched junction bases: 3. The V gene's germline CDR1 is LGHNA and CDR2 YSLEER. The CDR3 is CASSPLAGGYTGELFF. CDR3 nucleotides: TGCGCCAGCAGCCCCCTAGCGGGAGGGTACACCGGGGAGCTGTTTTTT.